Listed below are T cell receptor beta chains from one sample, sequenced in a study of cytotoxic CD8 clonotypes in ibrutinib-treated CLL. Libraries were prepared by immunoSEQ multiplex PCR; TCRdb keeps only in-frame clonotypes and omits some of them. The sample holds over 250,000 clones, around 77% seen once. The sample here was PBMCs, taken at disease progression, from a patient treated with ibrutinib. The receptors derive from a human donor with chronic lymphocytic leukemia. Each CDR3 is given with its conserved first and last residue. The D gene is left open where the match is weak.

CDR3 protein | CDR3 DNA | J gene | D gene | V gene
CASSLRWRQGAETQYF | TGTGCCAGCAGCTTGAGGTGGAGACAGGGGGCAGAGACCCAGTACTTC | TRBJ2-5 | TRBD1 | TRBV13
CSVLDRHYSSGANVLTF | TGCAGCGTCCTCGATAGACACTACTCTTCTGGGGCCAACGTCCTGACTTTC | TRBJ2-6 | NA | TRBV29-1
CASSSTQQGWWDQPQHF | TGTGCCAGCAGTTCAACACAACAGGGGTGGTGGGATCAGCCCCAGCATTTT | TRBJ1-5 | TRBD1 | TRBV28
CASSLGSGGLQETQYF | TGTGCCAGCAGCTTAGGTAGCGGGGGTTTACAAGAGACCCAGTACTTC | TRBJ2-5 | TRBD2 | TRBV7-9
CASRSIGRSETQYF | TGTGCCAGCAGATCGATAGGACGAAGCGAGACCCAGTACTTC | TRBJ2-5 | NA | TRBV27
CASSGTWGSNYGYTF | TGCGCCAGCAGCGGTACGTGGGGGTCTAACTATGGCTACACCTTC | TRBJ1-2 | NA | TRBV5-1
CASRGVLNEQFF | TGCGCCAGCAGAGGTGTCTTGAATGAGCAGTTCTTC | TRBJ2-1 | NA | TRBV5-1
CASTSAGVRFYEQYF | TGTGCCAGCACGAGTGCAGGGGTAAGGTTCTACGAGCAGTACTTC | TRBJ2-7 | NA | TRBV7-9
CASSMGGATNEKLFF | TGTGCCAGTAGTATGGGCGGGGCAACTAATGAAAAACTGTTTTTT | TRBJ1-4 | NA | TRBV19
CASSLLPNTGELFF | TGTGCCAGCAGCTTACTCCCAAACACCGGGGAGCTGTTTTTT | TRBJ2-2 | NA | TRBV7-2
CASSLDHGGYNEQFF | TGTGCCAGCAGCTTAGACCACGGAGGGTACAATGAGCAGTTCTTC | TRBJ2-1 | NA | TRBV11-3
CASSLAGIYEQYF | TGTGCCAGCAGCTTAGCGGGGATTTACGAGCAGTACTTC | TRBJ2-7 | NA | TRBV7-2
CASSVEGAGANVLTF | TGTGCCAGCAGTGTTGAAGGGGCTGGGGCCAACGTCCTGACTTTC | TRBJ2-6 | NA | TRBV6-1
CAIRSPVVRHNEQFF | TGTGCCATCAGGAGCCCGGTAGTCAGACACAATGAGCAGTTCTTC | TRBJ2-1 | NA | TRBV10-3
CASSIGPAGVFGEQFF | TGTGCCAGTAGTATAGGCCCAGCGGGAGTTTTTGGAGAGCAGTTCTTC | TRBJ2-1 | TRBD2 | TRBV19